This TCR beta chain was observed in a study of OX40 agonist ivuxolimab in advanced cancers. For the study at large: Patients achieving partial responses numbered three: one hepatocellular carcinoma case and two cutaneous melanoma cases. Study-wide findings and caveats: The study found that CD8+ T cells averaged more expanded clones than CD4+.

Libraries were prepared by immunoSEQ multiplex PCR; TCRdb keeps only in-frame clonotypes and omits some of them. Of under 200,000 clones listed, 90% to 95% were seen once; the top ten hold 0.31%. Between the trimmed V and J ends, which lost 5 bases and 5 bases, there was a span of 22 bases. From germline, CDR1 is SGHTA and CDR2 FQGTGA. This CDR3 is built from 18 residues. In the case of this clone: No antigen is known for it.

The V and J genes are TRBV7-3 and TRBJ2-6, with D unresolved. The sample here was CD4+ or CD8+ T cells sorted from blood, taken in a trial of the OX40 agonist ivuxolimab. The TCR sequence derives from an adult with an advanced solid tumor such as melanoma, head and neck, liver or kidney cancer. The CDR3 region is CASSSSLRLQSRANVLTF. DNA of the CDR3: TGTGCCAGCAGCAGTTCCTTACGCTTACAAAGTCGGGCCAACGTCCTGACTTTC.